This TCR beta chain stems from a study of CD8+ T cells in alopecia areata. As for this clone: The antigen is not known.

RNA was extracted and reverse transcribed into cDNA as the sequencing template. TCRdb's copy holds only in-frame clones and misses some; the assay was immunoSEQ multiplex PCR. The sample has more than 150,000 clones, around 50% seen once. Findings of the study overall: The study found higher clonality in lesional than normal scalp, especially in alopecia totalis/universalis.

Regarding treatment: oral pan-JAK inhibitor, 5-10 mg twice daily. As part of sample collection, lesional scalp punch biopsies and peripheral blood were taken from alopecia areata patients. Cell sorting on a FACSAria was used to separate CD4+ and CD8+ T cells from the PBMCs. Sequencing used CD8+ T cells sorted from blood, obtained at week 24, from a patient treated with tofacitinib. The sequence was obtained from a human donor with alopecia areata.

The CDR3 sequence is CASSYVGASAFF. The CDR3 DNA reads TGTGCCAGCAGTTATGTCGGGGCTAGCGCTTTCTTT. The chain links TRBV6-5 to TRBJ1-1; possible D gene TRBD1, 5 bases. Germline CDR1 reads MNHEY; CDR2 reads SVGAGI. With 3 bases removed from V and 11 bases from J, the gap between germline ends came to 13 bases. The CDR3 contains 12 residues.